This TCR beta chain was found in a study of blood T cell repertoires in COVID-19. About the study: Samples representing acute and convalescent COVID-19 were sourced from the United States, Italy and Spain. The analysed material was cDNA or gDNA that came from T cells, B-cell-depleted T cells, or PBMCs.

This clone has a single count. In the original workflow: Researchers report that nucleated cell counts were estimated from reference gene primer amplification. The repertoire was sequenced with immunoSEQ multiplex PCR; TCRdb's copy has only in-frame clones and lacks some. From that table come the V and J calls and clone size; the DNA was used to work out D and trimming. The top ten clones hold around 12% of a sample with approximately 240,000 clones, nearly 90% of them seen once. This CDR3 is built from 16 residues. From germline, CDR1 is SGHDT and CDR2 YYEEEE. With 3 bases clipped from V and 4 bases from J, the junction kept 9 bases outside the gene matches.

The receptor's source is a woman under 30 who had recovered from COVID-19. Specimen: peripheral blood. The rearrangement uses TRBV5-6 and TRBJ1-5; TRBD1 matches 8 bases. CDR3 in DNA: TGTGCCAGCAGCTCAAGCAGGGACAGGATAAATCAGCCCCAGCATTTT. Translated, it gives CASSSSRDRINQPQHF.